This T cell receptor (beta chain) was sequenced during a study of vaccination effects on CD4 cells after COVID-19. Assay used: immunoSEQ multiplex PCR; TCRdb lists only in-frame clones, some missing. The sample gives about 26,000 clones, 75% to 80% of which show up once; around 6.5% is in the top ten. Germline V CDR1 and CDR2: SGHDT, YYEEEE. CDR3 length equals 17 residues. Trimming left V 10 bases short and J 0 bases short, with 23 bases between. A note on this clone: Its antigen remains unknown.

Antigen-specific CD4+ T cells were expanded with viral peptide pools in the ViraFEST assay before sequencing. Upon completion of about eleven days in culture, CD4+ T cells were isolated. Vaccine administered to participants consisted of two doses of either BNT162b2 or mRNA-1273. The researchers cultured some 1.9 million PBMC per well with roughly 9.5 IU/ml IL-2 and around 9.5 ug/ml peptides. Days 3 and 7 were when half the medium was replaced with IL-2 medium. Notes on the study in general: The study found that only 1 of 255 vaccine-induced clones from healthy vaccinees cross-reacted with common cold coronaviruses.

This TCR came from a human donor who received a COVID-19 vaccine. Some clones in this sample may be carry-over from other donors' samples. The chain has TRBV5-6 and TRBJ2-1; D is possibly TRBD2 (6 bases). Sequencing used CD4+ T cells from PBMCs cultured with SARS-CoV-2 spike peptides, obtained after COVID-19 vaccination. CDR3 loop: CASVEIGGVSSYNEQFF. In DNA, the CDR3 is TGTGCCTCAGTTGAGATTGGAGGGGTTAGCTCCTACAATGAGCAGTTCTTC.